The 23 T cell receptor beta chains below all came from one sample that was sequenced in a study of T cell responses to AZD1222 COVID-19 vaccine. Method: immunoSEQ multiplex PCR; TCRdb's copy keeps in-frame clones and lacks some. The sample records approximately 150,000 clones, roughly 89% being singletons. Source: peripheral blood, taken 28 days after the second AZD1222 dose. The receptors come from an adult who received the AZD1222 COVID-19 vaccine.

This clone was counted once. V usage is TRBV18 and J usage is TRBJ2-1; 7 bases map to TRBD1. The CDR3 runs to 15 residues. J gave up 3 bases and V 3 bases, and 5 bases lay outside the gene matches. Germline values: CDR1 KGHSH, CDR2 LQKENI. CDR3 in DNA: TGTGCCAGCTCACCGCCGGGACAGAACTACAATGAGCAGTTCTTC. It codes for CASSPPGQNYNEQFF.

CDR3 sequence (DNA): TGTGCCAGCTCACCACCGGGACTAGCGGGAGGGGTAGCCAAAAACATTCAGTACTTC. Protein sequence: CASSPPGLAGGVAKNIQYF. V usage is TRBV18 and J usage is TRBJ2-4, with 16 nucleotides matching TRBD2. Germline V gives CDR1 KGHSH, CDR2 LQKENI. This CDR3 region has 19 residues. V was pared by 0 bases and J by 0 bases, with 2 bases of the junction left unmatched.

The count of this clone is one. J is TRBJ2-1 and V is TRBV7-2; TRBD2 matches 8 bases. The CDR3 has 16 amino acids. Germline V gives CDR1 SGHTA, CDR2 FQGNSA. The junction had 14 bases not matched to a gene; V was cut back by 6 bases and J by 7 bases. DNA of the CDR3: TGTGCCAGCAGATATGGGTCGGGAGGGCCGGGTAATGAGCAGTTCTTC. It is translated as CASRYGSGGPGNEQFF. The full variable domain, its missing parts supplied by reference TRBV7-2 and TRBJ2-1, is GAGVSQSPSNKVTEKGKDVELRCDPISGHTALYWYRQSLGQGLEFLIYFQGNSAPDKSGLPSDRFSAERTGGSVSTLTIQRTQQEDSAVYLCASRYGSGGPGNEQFFGPGTRLTVL.

V usage is TRBV2 and J usage is TRBJ2-3; 9 positions agree with TRBD2. CDR1 and CDR2 from the germline V gene are SNHLY and FYNNEI. J lost 8 bases, V lost 1 base, and 7 bases had no gene match. This CDR3 is 15 amino acids long. The CDR3 sequence is CASSEEGSGSGTQYF. In DNA form, the CDR3 reads TGTGCCAGCAGTGAAGAGGGTAGCGGGAGCGGTACGCAGTATTTT.

J is TRBJ2-7 and V is TRBV19; perhaps TRBD1 as D (5 bases). From germline, CDR1 is LNHDA and CDR2 SQIVND (reference sequence). The V end was cut by 4 bases, the J end by 4 bases, with 11 bases between. This CDR3 has 13 amino acids. The CDR3 nucleotides read TGTGCCAGTAGTAAGGCAGGGCAGTACGAGCAGTACTTC. It specifies CASSKAGQYEQYF. Drawing the rest from reference TRBV19 and TRBJ2-7, the complete variable domain is DGGITQSPKYLFRKEGQNVTLSCEQNLNHDAMYWYRQDPGQGLRLIYYSQIVNDFQKGDIAEGYSVSREKKESFPLTVTSAQKNPTAFYLCASSKAGQYEQYFGPGTRLTVT.

The rearrangement uses TRBV3-1 (or the pseudogene TRBV3-2) and TRBJ2-7; 7 nucleotides align to TRBD1. The CDR3 covers 13 residues. The trim removed 6 bases at V and 5 bases at J, leaving 7 bases unmatched. Germline CDR1 reads LGHDT; CDR2 reads YNNKEL (reference sequence). CDR3 sequence reads: CASRRQGTDEQYF. CDR3 coding DNA: TGTGCCAGCAGGCGACAGGGTACGGACGAGCAGTACTTC.

The rearrangement links TRBV7-9 to TRBJ2-7; TRBD2 agrees at 7 bases. The J segment lost 5 bases and the V segment lost 5 bases, leaving 6 bases of the junction unmatched. CDR1 and CDR2 from the germline V gene are SEHNR and FQNEAQ (reference sequence). The CDR3 length is 13 residues. CDR3 sequence (DNA): TGTGCCAGCAGCCCCCGGGACTACCACGAGCAGTACTTC. It codes for CASSPRDYHEQYF.

The gene calls are TRBV28 and TRBJ1-1; D gene ambiguous. The CDR3 loop spans 14 amino acids. The germline CDR1 and CDR2 sequences are MDHEN and SYDVKM. Between the trimmed V and J ends, which lost 7 bases and 1 base, there was a span of 13 bases. The CDR3 protein is CASTKRTANTEAFF. CDR3 DNA: TGTGCCAGCACTAAGCGGACTGCGAACACTGAAGCTTTCTTT.

CDR3 sequence reads: CASGPSPVDNEQFF. The CDR3 nucleotides are TGTGCTAGTGGTCCCTCCCCAGTTGACAATGAGCAGTTCTTC. The chain carries TRBV12-5 and TRBJ2-1; no definite D call. This CDR3 is 14 amino acids long. Germline V CDR1 and CDR2: LGHNT, FRNRAP. V was pared by 5 bases and J by 5 bases, with 13 bases between. Based on the CDR3 plus reference TRBV12-5 and TRBJ2-1, the full variable domain is DARVTQTPRHKVTEMGQEVTMRCQPILGHNTVFWYRQTMMQGLELLAYFRNRAPLDDSGMPKDRFSAEMPDATLATLKIQPSEPRDSAVYFCASGPSPVDNEQFFGPGTRLTVL.

This clone was seen a few times. The gene calls are TRBV7-2 and TRBJ1-1; 8 bases match TRBD1. Trimming at V came to 8 bases and at J to 4 bases, leaving 6 bases not matched to a gene. Germline V gene data show CDR1 as SGHTA and CDR2 as FQGNSA. This CDR3 comprises 13 residues. CDR3: CASRQQGGTEAFF. Written as DNA, the CDR3 is TGTGCCAGCCGCCAACAGGGGGGCACTGAAGCTTTCTTT.

The V and J genes are TRBV19 and TRBJ1-1; unclear D gene. The V and J ends lost 6 bases and 2 bases respectively, with 10 bases between them. Germline CDR1 is LNHDA and CDR2 is SQIVND (reference sequence). The CDR3 runs 13 residues. In DNA form, the CDR3 reads TGTGCCAGTAGCCGAACAGCCAACACTGAAGCTTTCTTT. Translated, it gives CASSRTANTEAFF.

This CDR3 reads CASSQDLAGANTGELFF. CDR3 sequence (DNA): TGTGCCAGCAGCCAAGATCTAGCGGGGGCGAACACCGGGGAGCTGTTTTTT. J is TRBJ2-2 and V is TRBV3-1 (or the pseudogene TRBV3-2), with 10 bases lining up with TRBD2. V lost 0 bases to trimming and J lost 0 bases; unmatched junction nucleotides: 1. Germline V gene lookup returns CDR1 LGHDT and CDR2 YNNKEL (reference sequence). The CDR3 covers 17 residues.

This chain joins TRBV30 and TRBJ1-4; TRBD1 is a possible D gene (5 bases). The CDR3 extends over 16 amino acids. In germline, CDR1 is GTSNPN, CDR2 SVGIG (reference sequence). Trimming stripped 2 bases from V and 0 bases from J, with 13 bases between. CDR3: CAWSFGHLATNEKLFF. DNA for the CDR3: TGTGCCTGGAGTTTTGGACACCTTGCAACTAATGAAAAACTGTTTTTT.

V gene TRBV6-2 or TRBV6-3 combines with J gene TRBJ2-1; 10 bases are shared with TRBD2. The CDR3 has 13 residues. Trimming at V came to 6 bases and at J to 7 bases, leaving 3 bases not matched to a gene. Germline V gene data show CDR1 as MNHEY and CDR2 as SVGEGT. CDR3 in amino acids: CASSRLAGNEQFF. In DNA form, the CDR3 reads TGTGCCAGCAGCCGACTAGCGGGTAATGAGCAGTTCTTC.

As DNA, the CDR3 is TGTGCCAGTAGCGGACACGTGAACACCGGGGAGCTGTTTTTT. Translating gives CASSGHVNTGELFF. V and J are TRBV19 and TRBJ2-2; a weak D match, TRBD1 (5 bases). Trimming took off 6 bases at V and 1 base at J, with 9 bases between the two ends. The germline CDR1 and CDR2 sequences are LNHDA and SQIVND (reference sequence). The CDR3 consists of 14 residues.

The chain recombines TRBV27 with TRBJ2-5; 8 bases are shared with TRBD1. This CDR3 spans 14 amino acids. The V gene end was trimmed by 4 bases and the J gene end by 7 bases; junction bases not matched to a gene: 8. CDR1 is MNHEY, CDR2 SMNVEV, per germline (reference sequence). The CDR3 nucleotides read TGTGCCAGCAGTTCCGGCAGGGGGCATGGGACCCAGTACTTC. It translates to CASSSGRGHGTQYF.

The rearrangement uses TRBV7-9 and TRBJ2-7; 7 nucleotides agree with TRBD2. Germline CDR1 is SEHNR and CDR2 is FQNEAQ (reference sequence). This CDR3 contains 16 residues. Germline trimming cut 4 bases from V and 2 bases from J; bases unmatched to any gene: 11. CDR3 sequence: CASSSSPGGYTYEQYF. The CDR3 nucleotides read TGTGCCAGCAGCTCGTCGCCCGGGGGGTATACCTACGAGCAGTACTTC.

A few counts support this clone. This rearrangement joins TRBV6-1 to TRBJ1-1, with a weak D call TRBD1 (6 bases). Germline V lookup: CDR1 MNHNS, CDR2 SASEGT. V shed 1 base and J shed 8 bases, with 11 bases lying between them. The CDR3 totals 13 residues. Here the CDR3 reads CASSEGDRSEAFF. DNA for the CDR3: TGTGCCAGCAGTGAAGGAGACAGGTCAGAAGCTTTCTTT.

About this clone itself: The sample holds other DNA sequences that translate to the same CDR3. This chain connects TRBV6-5 to TRBJ1-1, with D uncertain. Trimming took 5 bases from V and 0 from J, leaving 7 bases between them. In germline, CDR1 is MNHEY, CDR2 SVGAGI. The CDR3 is 13 residues long. CDR3 protein: CASSTGMNTEAFF. CDR3 DNA: TGTGCCAGCAGTACGGGGATGAACACTGAAGCTTTCTTT.

This chain links TRBV4-1 with TRBJ1-4; D uncertain. V lost 4 bases to trimming and J lost 7 bases, with 10 bases between them. This CDR3 contains 13 residues. Germline loops: CDR1 MGHRA, CDR2 YSYEKL. The CDR3 sequence: CASSPAWGEKLFF. The CDR3 DNA is TGCGCCAGCAGCCCGGCGTGGGGTGAAAAACTGTTTTTT.

The J gene is TRBJ2-1, the V gene TRBV24-1; D possibly matches TRBD1 or TRBD2 (6 bases each). CDR3 size: 20 residues. CDR1 is KGHDR, CDR2 SFDVKD, per germline. V lost 4 bases and J 3 bases, leaving 27 bases between the germline ends. CDR3 sequence reads: CATSDPRQDPGLNFYNEQFF. The CDR3 nucleotides are TGTGCCACCAGTGACCCTAGACAGGACCCGGGACTCAACTTCTACAATGAGCAGTTCTTC.

The chain is built from TRBV2 and TRBJ2-5; 8 bases agree with TRBD2. Germline-derived CDR1 and CDR2 are SNHLY and FYNNEI. The J segment lost 2 bases and the V segment lost 1 base, leaving 3 bases of the junction unmatched. The CDR3 length is 15 residues. The CDR3 bases are TGTGCCAGCAGTGAAGATACTAGCGGACAAGAGACCCAGTACTTC. Its translation: CASSEDTSGQETQYF. The full variable domain, with the rest looked up from reference TRBV2 and TRBJ2-5, is EPEVTQTPSHQVTQMGQEVILRCVPISNHLYFYWYRQILGQKVEFLVSFYNNEISEKSEIFDDQFSVERPDGSNFTLKIRSTKLEDSAMYFCASSEDTSGQETQYFGPGTRLLVL.

This chain uses TRBV10-3 with TRBJ1-1, with 7 bases that match TRBD1. This CDR3 has 14 residues. Germline V gene data show CDR1 as ENHRY and CDR2 as SYGVKD. V lost 4 bases and J lost 4; bases outside the gene matches: 6. In nucleotides, the CDR3 is TGTGCCATCAGTGGAGGGGGCCTCGGCACTGAAGCTTTCTTT. Translated, it gives CAISGGGLGTEAFF.